This T cell receptor beta chain was identified during a study of blood T cell repertoires in COVID-19. Trimming removed 7 bases at V and 10 bases at J, with 16 bases between. This CDR3 spans 13 amino acids. From germline, CDR1 is SEHNR and CDR2 FQNEAQ (reference sequence). Data came from immunoSEQ multiplex PCR; TCRdb stores just in-frame clones and leaves some out. The repertoire holds roughly 410,000 clones, with around 87% as singletons. The chain employs TRBV7-9 and TRBJ1-4; no reliable D call. The sample comprised peripheral blood. The clonotype originates from a woman aged 55-70 years with COVID-19, enrolled during active disease. The CDR3: CASTQESLGKLFF. The CDR3, as DNA: TGTGCCAGCACCCAAGAATCCCTCGGAAAACTGTTTTTT.